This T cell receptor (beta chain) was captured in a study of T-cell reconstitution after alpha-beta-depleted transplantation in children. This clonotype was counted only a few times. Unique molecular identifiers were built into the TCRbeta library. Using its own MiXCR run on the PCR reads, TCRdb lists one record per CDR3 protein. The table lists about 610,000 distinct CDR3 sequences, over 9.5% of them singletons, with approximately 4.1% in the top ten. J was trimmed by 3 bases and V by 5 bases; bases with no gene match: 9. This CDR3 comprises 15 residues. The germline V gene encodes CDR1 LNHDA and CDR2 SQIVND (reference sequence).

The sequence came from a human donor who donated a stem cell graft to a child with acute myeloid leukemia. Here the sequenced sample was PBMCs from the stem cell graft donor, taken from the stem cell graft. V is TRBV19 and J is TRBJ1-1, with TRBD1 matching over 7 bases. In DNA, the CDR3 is TGTGCCAGTAGTGCCTACAGGGGACTGGACACTGAAGCTTTCTTT. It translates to CASSAYRGLDTEAFF. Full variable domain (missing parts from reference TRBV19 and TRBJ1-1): DGGITQSPKYLFRKEGQNVTLSCEQNLNHDAMYWYRQDPGQGLRLIYYSQIVNDFQKGDIAEGYSVSREKKESFPLTVTSAQKNPTAFYLCASSAYRGLDTEAFFGQGTRLTVV.